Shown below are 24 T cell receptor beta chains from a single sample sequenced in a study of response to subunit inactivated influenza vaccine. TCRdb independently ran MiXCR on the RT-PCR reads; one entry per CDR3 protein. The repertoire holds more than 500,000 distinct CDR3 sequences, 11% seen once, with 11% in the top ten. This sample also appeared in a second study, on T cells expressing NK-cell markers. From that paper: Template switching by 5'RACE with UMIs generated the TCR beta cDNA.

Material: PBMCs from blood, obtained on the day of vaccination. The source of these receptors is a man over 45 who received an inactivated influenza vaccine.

CDR3 nucleotides: TGCGCCAGCAGCCAAGTCGAGGGGGCGGGAGGCGAAGCTTTCTTT. Protein product: CASSQVEGAGGEAFF. The rearrangement uses TRBV4-3 and TRBJ1-1, with 7 bases matching TRBD1. CDR3 length: 15 residues. Germline values: CDR1 LGHNA, CDR2 YSLEER. Trimming cost V 1 base and J 8 bases; bases outside gene matches: 10.

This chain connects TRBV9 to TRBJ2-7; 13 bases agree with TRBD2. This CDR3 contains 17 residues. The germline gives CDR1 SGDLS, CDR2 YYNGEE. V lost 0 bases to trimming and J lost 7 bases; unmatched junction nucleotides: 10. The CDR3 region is CASSVGTLAGGPWEQYF. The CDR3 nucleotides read TGTGCCAGCAGCGTAGGGACACTAGCGGGAGGGCCCTGGGAGCAGTACTTC.

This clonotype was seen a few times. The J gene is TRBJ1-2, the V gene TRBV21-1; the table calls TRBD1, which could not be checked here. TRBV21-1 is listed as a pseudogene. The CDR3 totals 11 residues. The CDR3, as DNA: TGTGCCAGCAGCTCACAACAGGGATGCACCTTC. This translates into CASSSQQGCTF.

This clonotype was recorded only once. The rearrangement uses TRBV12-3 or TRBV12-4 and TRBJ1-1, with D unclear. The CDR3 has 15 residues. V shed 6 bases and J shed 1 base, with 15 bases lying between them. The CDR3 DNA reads TGTGCCAGCAGCAGTAGGACCGCTTCGAACACTGAAGCTTTCTTT. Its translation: CASSSRTASNTEAFF.

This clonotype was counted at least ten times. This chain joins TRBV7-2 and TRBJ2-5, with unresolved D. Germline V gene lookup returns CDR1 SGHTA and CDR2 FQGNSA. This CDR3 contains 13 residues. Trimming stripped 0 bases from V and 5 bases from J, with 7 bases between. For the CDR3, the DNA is TGTGCCAGCAGCTTAGCGCTATGGGAGACCCAGTACTTC. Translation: CASSLALWETQYF.

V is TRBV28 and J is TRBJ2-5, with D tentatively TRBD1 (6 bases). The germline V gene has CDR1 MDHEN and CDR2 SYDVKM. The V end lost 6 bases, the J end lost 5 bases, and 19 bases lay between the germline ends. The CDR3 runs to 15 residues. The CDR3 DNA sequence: TGTGCCAGCAGCGAACCGGGACACCTCGGGGAGACCCAGTACTTC. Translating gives CASSEPGHLGETQYF.

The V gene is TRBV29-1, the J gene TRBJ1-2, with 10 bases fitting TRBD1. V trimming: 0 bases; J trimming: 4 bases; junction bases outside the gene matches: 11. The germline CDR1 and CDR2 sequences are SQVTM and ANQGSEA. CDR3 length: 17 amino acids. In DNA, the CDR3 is TGCAGCGTTGAAGATCGGGGACAGGGGTATGTTAGCTATGGCTACACCTTC. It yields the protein CSVEDRGQGYVSYGYTF.

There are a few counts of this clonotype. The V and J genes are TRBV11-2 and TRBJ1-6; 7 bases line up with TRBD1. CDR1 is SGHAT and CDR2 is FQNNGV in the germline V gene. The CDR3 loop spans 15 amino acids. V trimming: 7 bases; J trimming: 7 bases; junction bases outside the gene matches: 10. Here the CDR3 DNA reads TGTGCCAGCACCCGAGGGGACAGAACAAATTCACCCCTCCACTTT. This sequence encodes CASTRGDRTNSPLHF.

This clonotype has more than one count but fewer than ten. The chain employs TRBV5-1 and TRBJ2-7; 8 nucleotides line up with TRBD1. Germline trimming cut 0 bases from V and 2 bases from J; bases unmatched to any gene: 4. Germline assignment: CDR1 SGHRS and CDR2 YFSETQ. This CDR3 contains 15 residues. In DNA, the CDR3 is TGCGCCAGCAGCTTGGGCAGGGGGCGCACCTACGAGCAGTACTTC. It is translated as CASSLGRGRTYEQYF. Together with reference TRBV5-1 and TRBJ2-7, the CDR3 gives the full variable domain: KAGVTQTPRYLIKTRGQQVTLSCSPISGHRSVSWYQQTPGQGLQFLFEYFSETQRNKGNFPGRFSGRQFSNSRSEMNVSTLELGDSALYLCASSLGRGRTYEQYFGPGTRLTVT.

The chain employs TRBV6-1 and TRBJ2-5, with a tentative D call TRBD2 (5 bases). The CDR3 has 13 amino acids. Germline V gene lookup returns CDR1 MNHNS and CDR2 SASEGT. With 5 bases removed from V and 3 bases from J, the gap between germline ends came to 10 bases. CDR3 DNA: TGTGCCAGCAGTCCCTTCGGGAAAGAGACCCAGTACTTC. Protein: CASSPFGKETQYF.

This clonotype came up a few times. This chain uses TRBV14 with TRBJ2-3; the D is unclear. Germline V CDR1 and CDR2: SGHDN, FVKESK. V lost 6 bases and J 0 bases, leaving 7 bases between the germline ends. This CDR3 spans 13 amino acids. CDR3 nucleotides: TGTGCCAGCAGGAGACTGAGCACAGATACGCAGTATTTT. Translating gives CASRRLSTDTQYF.

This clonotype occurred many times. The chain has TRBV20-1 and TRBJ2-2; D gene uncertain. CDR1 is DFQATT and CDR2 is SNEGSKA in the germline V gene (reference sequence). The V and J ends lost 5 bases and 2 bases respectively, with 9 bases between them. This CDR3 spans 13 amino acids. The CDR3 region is CSAVEQNTGELFF. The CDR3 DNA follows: TGCAGTGCTGTAGAGCAAAACACCGGGGAGCTGTTTTTT.

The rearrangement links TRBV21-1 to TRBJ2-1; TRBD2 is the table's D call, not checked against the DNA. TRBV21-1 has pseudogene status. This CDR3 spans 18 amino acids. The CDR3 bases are TGTGCCAGCAGCAAACATGGACTAGCGGGAACATACTACAATGAGCAGTTCTTC. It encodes CASSKHGLAGTYYNEQFF.

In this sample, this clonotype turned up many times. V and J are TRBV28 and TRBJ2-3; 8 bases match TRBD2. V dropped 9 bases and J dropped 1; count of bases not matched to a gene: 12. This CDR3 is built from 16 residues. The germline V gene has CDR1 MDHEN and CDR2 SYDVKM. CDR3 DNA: TGTGCCAGTCGCTTCGCTCGGGGGGGAGGCACAGATACGCAGTATTTT. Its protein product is CASRFARGGGTDTQYF. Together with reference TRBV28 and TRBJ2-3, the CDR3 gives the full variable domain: DVKVTQSSRYLVKRTGEKVFLECVQDMDHENMFWYRQDPGLGLRLIYFSYDVKMKEKGDIPEGYSVSREKKERFSLILESASTNQTSMYLCASRFARGGGTDTQYFGPGTRLTVL.

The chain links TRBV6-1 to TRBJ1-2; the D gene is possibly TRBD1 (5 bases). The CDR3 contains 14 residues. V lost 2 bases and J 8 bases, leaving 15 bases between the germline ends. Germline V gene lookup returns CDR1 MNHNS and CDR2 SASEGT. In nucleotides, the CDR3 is TGTGCCAGCAGTGAACGGGACGGACTAGGAGGCTACACCTTC. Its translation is CASSERDGLGGYTF.

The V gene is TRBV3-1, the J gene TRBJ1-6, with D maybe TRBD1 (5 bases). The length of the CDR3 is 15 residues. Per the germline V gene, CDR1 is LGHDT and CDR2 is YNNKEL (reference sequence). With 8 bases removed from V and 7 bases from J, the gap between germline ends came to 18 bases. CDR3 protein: CASWQTGRLNSPLHF. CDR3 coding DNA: TGTGCCAGCTGGCAGACGGGACGGTTAAATTCACCCCTCCACTTT.

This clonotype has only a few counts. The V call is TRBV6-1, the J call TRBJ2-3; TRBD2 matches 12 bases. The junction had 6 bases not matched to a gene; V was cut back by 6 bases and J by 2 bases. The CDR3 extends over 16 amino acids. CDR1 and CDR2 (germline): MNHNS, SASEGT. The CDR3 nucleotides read TGTGCCAGCAGCCGTACTAGCGGGGGGATCACAGATACGCAGTATTTT. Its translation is CASSRTSGGITDTQYF.

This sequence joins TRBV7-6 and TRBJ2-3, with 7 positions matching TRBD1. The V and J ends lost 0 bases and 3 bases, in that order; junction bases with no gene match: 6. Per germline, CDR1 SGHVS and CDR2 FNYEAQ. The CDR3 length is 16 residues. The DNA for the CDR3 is TGTGCCAGCAGCTTAGCGGGCCAGGGGGTAACAGATACGCAGTATTTT. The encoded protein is CASSLAGQGVTDTQYF.

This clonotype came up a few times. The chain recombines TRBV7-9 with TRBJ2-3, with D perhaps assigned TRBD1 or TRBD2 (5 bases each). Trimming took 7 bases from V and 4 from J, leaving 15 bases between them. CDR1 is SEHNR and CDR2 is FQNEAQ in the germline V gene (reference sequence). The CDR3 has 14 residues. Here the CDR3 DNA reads TGTGCCAGCAATAGGGACCTGGCACCAGATACGCAGTATTTT. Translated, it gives CASNRDLAPDTQYF.

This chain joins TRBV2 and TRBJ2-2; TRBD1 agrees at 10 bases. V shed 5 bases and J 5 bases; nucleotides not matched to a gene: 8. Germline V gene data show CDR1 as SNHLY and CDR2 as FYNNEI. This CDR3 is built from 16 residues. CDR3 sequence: CASSKTGQGVTGELFF. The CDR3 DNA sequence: TGTGCCAGCAGTAAAACAGGACAGGGGGTAACCGGGGAGCTGTTTTTT.

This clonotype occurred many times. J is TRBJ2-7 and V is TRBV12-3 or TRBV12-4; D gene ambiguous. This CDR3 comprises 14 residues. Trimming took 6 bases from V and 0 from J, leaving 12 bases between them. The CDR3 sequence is CASSLLAGSYEQYF. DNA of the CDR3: TGTGCCAGCAGCCTCCTTGCAGGCTCCTACGAGCAGTACTTC.

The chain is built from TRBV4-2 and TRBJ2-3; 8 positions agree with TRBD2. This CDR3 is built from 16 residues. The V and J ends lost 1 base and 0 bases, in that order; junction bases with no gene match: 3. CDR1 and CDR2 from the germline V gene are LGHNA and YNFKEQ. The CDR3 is CASSQAPSGSTDTQYF. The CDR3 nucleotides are TGTGCCAGCAGCCAAGCCCCTAGCGGGAGCACAGATACGCAGTATTTT.

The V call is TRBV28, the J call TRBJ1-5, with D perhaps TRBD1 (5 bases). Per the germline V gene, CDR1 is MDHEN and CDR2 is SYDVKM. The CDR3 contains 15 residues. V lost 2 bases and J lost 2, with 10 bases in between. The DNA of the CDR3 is TGTGCCAGCAGTTTACTTGTGGGGGGCAATCAGCCCCAGCATTTT. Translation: CASSLLVGGNQPQHF.

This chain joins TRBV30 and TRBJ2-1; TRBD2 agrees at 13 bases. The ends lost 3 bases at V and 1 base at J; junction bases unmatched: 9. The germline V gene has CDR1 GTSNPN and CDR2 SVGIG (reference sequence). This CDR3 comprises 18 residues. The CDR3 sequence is CAWRTSGRALSSYNEQFF. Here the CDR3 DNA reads TGTGCCTGGAGAACTAGCGGGAGGGCCTTAAGTTCCTACAATGAGCAGTTCTTC.